Listed below are T cell receptor beta chains from one sample, sequenced in a study of T cells after yellow fever vaccination. TCRdb re-derived calls from the 5' RACE reads in MiXCR, one entry per CDR3 protein. The table includes around 140,000 distinct CDR3 sequences, 7% to 9% detected once. The sample consisted of CD4+ T cells sorted from PBMCs, taken 5 days after the yellow fever booster vaccination. These receptor sequences come from a man between 25 and 39 years old who received the YFV17D yellow fever vaccine. Both conserved end residues are part of each CDR3. A D gene is named only where the DNA matches it firmly. Some rows have no size entry. The others give once, few or many, or a class for an expanded clone.

size	D	V	J	length	DNA	CDR3
many	TRBD2	TRBV20-1	TRBJ2-1	13	TGCAGTTTGGGGACTAGCCTGGGTAATGAGCAGTTCTTC	CSLGTSLGNEQFF
many	.	TRBV18	TRBJ2-1	13	TGTGCCAGCTCACCAGCTTTATCCGGGGAGCAGTTCTTC	CASSPALSGEQFF
many	.	TRBV5-1	TRBJ2-1	16	TGCGCCAGCAGCCCTTTCCGAGTAGGTGTCTACAATGAGCAGTTCTTC	CASSPFRVGVYNEQFF
many	TRBD2	TRBV7-9	TRBJ2-7	17	TGTGCCAGCAGCCCATTGGCCGGACTAGCGGAATCCTACGAGCAGTACTTC	CASSPLAGLAESYEQYF
many	TRBD2	TRBV6-1	TRBJ2-1	15	TGTGCCAGCAGTGTAGCGGGTTCGATGTACAATGAGCAGTTCTTC	CASSVAGSMYNEQFF
many	.	TRBV5-1	TRBJ2-3	16	TGCGCCAGCAGCCCAATCCTACGTGGCCTCACAGATACGCAGTATTTT	CASSPILRGLTDTQYF
many	TRBD2	TRBV3-1	TRBJ2-7	17	TGTGCCAGCAGCCAAGTATCAGGGACTAGCGGGAAGAGCGAGCAGTACTTC	CASSQVSGTSGKSEQYF
many	TRBD2	TRBV12-3/TRBV12-4	TRBJ2-1	13	TGTGCCAGCGGGCTAGCGGGGGGTCGCGAGCAGTTCTTC	CASGLAGGREQFF
many	TRBD2	TRBV7-2	TRBJ2-7	15	TGTGCCAGCAGTTCGACTAGCGGGGTCTCCTACGAGCAGTACTTC	CASSSTSGVSYEQYF
many	TRBD1	TRBV7-2	TRBJ2-1	16	TGTGCCAGCCGGGCAGGACAGGGACACTTTTACAATGAGCAGTTCTTC	CASRAGQGHFYNEQFF
few	TRBD1	TRBV18	TRBJ2-6	19	TGTGCCAGCTCACCAAATAGACAGGGGGCGAACTCTGGGGCCAACGTCCTGACTTTC	CASSPNRQGANSGANVLTF
many	.	TRBV20-1	TRBJ2-5	11	TGCAGTGCTCGGGGTCGGGAGACCCAGTACTTC	CSARGRETQYF
.	.	TRBV30	TRBJ2-7	13	TGTGCCTGGAGCGGAAGAGGGGGGTACGAGCAGTACTTC	CAWSGRGGYEQYF
many	TRBD2	TRBV29-1	TRBJ2-7	13	TGCAGCGTTGTGCGGGAGGGCCGGCGAGAGCAGTACTTC	CSVVREGRREQYF
many	.	TRBV12-3/TRBV12-4	TRBJ2-1	16	TGTGCCAGCGGCGCCGGGCGACGGAGCTCCTACAATGAGCAGTTCTTC	CASGAGRRSSYNEQFF
many	TRBD1	TRBV27	TRBJ2-2	16	TGTGCCAGCAGCCCATCACGGACAGGGAACACCGGGGAGCTGTTTTTT	CASSPSRTGNTGELFF
few	TRBD2	TRBV6-1	TRBJ2-3	15	TGTGCCAGCAGTGAGACTAGCGGGAGTGCAGATACGCAGTATTTT	CASSETSGSADTQYF
many	TRBD1	TRBV4-1	TRBJ2-7	14	TGCGCCAGCAGCAACCGGGACAGGGGTGAAGAGCAGTACTTC	CASSNRDRGEEQYF
.	.	TRBV6-4	TRBJ1-5	16	TGTGCCAGCAGTGTAGTTTTGGGGGGCCGGGATCAGCCCCAGCATTTT	CASSVVLGGRDQPQHF
many	.	TRBV4-1	TRBJ1-4	17	TGCGCCAGCAGCCAAGGACGGGACCCCAAGTGGGTTGAAAAACTGTTTTTT	CASSQGRDPKWVEKLFF
many	TRBD1	TRBV5-1	TRBJ2-1	15	TGCGCCAGCAGCACCGACAGGGAAACCTACAATGAGCAGTTCTTC	CASSTDRETYNEQFF
many	TRBD2	TRBV29-1	TRBJ2-3	14	TGCAGCGTTGCCCGCGGGAGTGGCACAGATACGCAGTATTTT	CSVARGSGTDTQYF
many	.	TRBV15	TRBJ2-2	15	TGTGCCACCAGCAGAGATGCAACAGGGACCGGGGAGCTGTTTTTT	CATSRDATGTGELFF
.	TRBD2	TRBV7-2	TRBJ2-3	15	TGTGCCAGCAGCCGAGCGGGAGGTATCACAGATACGCAGTATTTT	CASSRAGGITDTQYF